This T cell receptor (beta chain) was found in a study of molecular identifiers for immune sequencing clone quantification. Whole-study findings and limits: Detecting spiked Jurkat TCR RNA from one cell among 950,000 to 1,000,000 naive cells was reportedly possible.

The authors sorted naive CD8 T cells as CD8+CD4-CCR7+CD45RA+. Previously reported methods and listed TCR primers produced the bulk TCR libraries. TCRdb fed the PCR reads into MiXCR, producing one record per CDR3 protein. This sample has roughly 100,000 distinct CDR3 sequences, with around 37% found just once. Concerning this clonotype itself: As yet, its antigen is unknown.

CDR3 length: 15 amino acids. The germline CDR1 and CDR2 sequences are LGHNA and YSLEER. Between the trimmed V and J ends, which lost 0 bases and 9 bases, there was a span of 14 bases. The genes are TRBV4-3 and TRBJ2-2; no clear D gene. This clonotype was sampled from a human donor in good health. Some libraries in this study had Jurkat cell RNA spiked in. Sequencing input: naive CD8+ T cells from blood, with Jurkat cell RNA spiked in. The subset here: FACS-sorted CD8+CD4-CCR7+CD45RA+ naive T cells. The CDR3 loop reads CASSQDNYSPRELFF. As DNA, the CDR3 is TGCGCCAGCAGCCAAGATAACTACTCCCCCAGGGAGCTGTTTTTT.